This is a list of T cell receptor beta chains from one sample in a study of CD4+ T cells in melanoma. The assay was immunoSEQ multiplex PCR, and TCRdb's table has in-frame clones only and misses some. In the table there are roughly 54,000 clones, about 91% of which are singletons. Sequenced sample: peripheral blood. Receptors were obtained from a human donor with melanoma. The CDR3 runs from the conserved cysteine through the conserved F or W.

TRBV2	TRBJ1-2	CASSETGGRGYTF
TRBV4-1	TRBJ2-3	CASSQEDSTDTQYF
TRBV4-1	-	CASSPGELSRYEQYF
TRBV10-3	TRBJ1-2	CAISEEAMGYGYTF
TRBV9	TRBJ2-7	CASSATGYNEQYF
TRBV5-4	TRBJ2-5	CASTAGLAGGQQETQYF
TRBV27	TRBJ1-4	CASSLEGRTPNEKLFF
TRBV30	TRBJ1-6	CAWDPHNSPLHF
TRBV27	TRBJ1-2	CASSPTPHRGANYGYTF
TRBV5-4	TRBJ1-4	CASSLSGRAGEKLFF
TRBV5-8	TRBJ2-4	CASSLGQGLAKNIQYF
TRBV14	TRBJ2-1	CASSQEGGDWNEQFF
TRBV30	TRBJ2-1	CAWSVQSWGTQDNEQFF
TRBV5-6	TRBJ2-7	CASSISDRGPPYEQYF
TRBV9	TRBJ2-7	CASSPTTGINEQYF
TRBV12-5	TRBJ1-2	CASGLPRGTGNYTF
TRBV28	TRBJ2-2	CASSLMTGELFF
TRBV7-9	TRBJ2-7	CASSLGRGSYEQYF